One and the same sample provided the 31 T cell receptor beta chains below, sequenced in a study of blood T cell repertoires in COVID-19. TCRdb's copy holds only in-frame clones and misses some; the assay was immunoSEQ multiplex PCR. The table has fewer than 90,000 clones, 88% seen once. Material for sequencing was peripheral blood. The origin of the receptors is a human donor in a cohort sampled during active COVID-19.

The chain is built from TRBV13 and TRBJ1-2; possibly TRBD1 for D (6 bases). Trimming left V 1 base short and J 6 bases short, with 12 bases between. There are 14 residues in the CDR3. Per germline, CDR1 PRHDT and CDR2 FYEKMQ (reference sequence). CDR3 protein: CASSLVGGPDGYTF. The CDR3 nucleotides read TGTGCCAGCAGCTTAGTGGGGGGGCCGGATGGCTACACCTTC.

The gene calls are TRBV19 and TRBJ2-4; D is undetermined. Germline CDR1 LNHDA, CDR2 SQIVND (reference sequence). There are 16 residues in the CDR3. Trimming removed 3 bases at V and 0 bases at J, with 12 bases between. In nucleotides, the CDR3 is TGTGCCAGTAGTATTGGAGCTATTCAAGCCAAAAACATTCAGTACTTC. This sequence encodes CASSIGAIQAKNIQYF.

For the CDR3, the DNA is TGTGCCAGCAGCTTAGAATCGGGGGGTCGAGAGACCCAGTACTTC. Encoded protein: CASSLESGGRETQYF. The rearrangement uses TRBV7-2 and TRBJ2-5; TRBD2 aligns across 7 bases. V shed 1 base and J 4 bases; nucleotides not matched to a gene: 6. The CDR3 extends over 15 amino acids. CDR1 is SGHTA, CDR2 FQGNSA, per germline.

This chain links TRBV27 with TRBJ2-3, with 7 nucleotides matching TRBD2. Germline V lookup: CDR1 MNHEY, CDR2 SMNVEV (reference sequence). This CDR3 has 15 amino acids. J was trimmed by 2 bases and V by 4 bases; bases with no gene match: 6. The CDR3 DNA follows: TGTGCCAGCAGTTCCAGCGGGGAACCCACAGATACGCAGTATTTT. Protein product: CASSSSGEPTDTQYF.

The chain uses TRBV19 and TRBJ2-1; 13 positions match TRBD2. This CDR3 has 15 residues. Unmatched junction bases numbered 6, after V lost 3 bases and J lost 10 bases. CDR1 LNHDA and CDR2 SQIVND come from the germline V gene (reference sequence). This CDR3 reads CASSIPGTSGAEQFF. CDR3 nucleotide sequence: TGTGCCAGTAGTATCCCCGGGACTAGCGGGGCCGAGCAGTTCTTC.

The chain uses TRBV4-1 and TRBJ2-7, with D possibly TRBD2 on 6 matching bases. Germline loops: CDR1 MGHRA, CDR2 YSYEKL. V was pared by 1 base and J by 1 base, with 11 bases between. The CDR3 is 15 amino acids. CDR3 loop: CASSQGPGESYEQYF. The CDR3, as DNA: TGCGCCAGCAGCCAAGGGCCGGGAGAATCCTACGAGCAGTACTTC.

The chain joins TRBV6-2 or TRBV6-3 to TRBJ2-3, with TRBD2 matching 13 bases. This CDR3 has 16 amino acids. V was clipped by 2 bases and J by 4 bases; unmatched bases: 3. The germline gives CDR1 MNHEY, CDR2 SVGEGT. This CDR3 is CASSYGLAGASDTQYF. CDR3 bases: TGTGCCAGCAGTTACGGACTAGCGGGAGCGTCAGATACGCAGTATTTT.

The chain recombines TRBV11-1 with TRBJ1-1, with D possibly matching TRBD1 (5 bases). In germline, CDR1 is SGHAT, CDR2 FQDESV (reference sequence). This CDR3 has 14 residues. The germline V and J ends were trimmed by 3 bases and 0 bases, with 8 bases remaining between them. CDR3: CASSLDILNTEAFF. CDR3 DNA: TGTGCCAGCAGCTTGGACATCTTGAACACTGAAGCTTTCTTT.

The chain recombines TRBV6-1 with TRBJ2-1, with a possible D match to TRBD1 (6 bases). This CDR3 comprises 17 residues. Deletions cut 4 bases from V and 3 bases from J, with 19 bases between. Looked up from germline, CDR1 is MNHNS and CDR2 is SASEGT. The CDR3 is CASSAPLGHQDYNEQFF. CDR3 coding DNA: TGTGCCAGCAGTGCTCCCCTGGGACACCAAGACTACAATGAGCAGTTCTTC.

This sequence joins TRBV10-3 and TRBJ1-4, with 8 bases lining up with TRBD1. The germline CDR1 and CDR2 sequences are ENHRY and SYGVKD. V was pared by 2 bases and J by 7 bases, with 0 bases of the junction left unmatched. The CDR3 runs to 13 residues. CDR3 sequence reads: CAISEQGAEKLFF. CDR3 sequence (DNA): TGTGCCATCAGTGAGCAGGGGGCTGAAAAACTGTTTTTT.

V and J are TRBV7-9 and TRBJ2-3, with 8 bases fitting TRBD2. This CDR3 has 16 residues. V dropped 5 bases and J dropped 2; count of bases not matched to a gene: 9. Germline V lookup: CDR1 SEHNR, CDR2 FQNEAQ (reference sequence). CDR3 DNA sequence: TGTGCCAGCAGCCCCCGGGAAGCGGGAGACACAGATACGCAGTATTTT. Its protein is CASSPREAGDTDTQYF.

The chain couples TRBV10-3 to TRBJ1-2; D is uncertain. The CDR3 loop spans 16 amino acids. Germline CDR1 and CDR2: ENHRY and SYGVKD. V lost 0 bases, J lost 3 bases, and 14 bases lay in between. The CDR3 bases are TGTGCCATCAGTGAGTCGAACTCCGCGGCCCACTATGGCTACACCTTC. Amino acids: CAISESNSAAHYGYTF.

The chain is built from TRBV11-3 and TRBJ2-1, with a weak D call TRBD1 (6 bases). The CDR3 consists of 18 residues. Germline CDR1 SGHNT, CDR2 YENEEA. V lost 3 bases and J lost 8, with 26 bases in between. CDR3 loop: CASSFGWQGLGNGDEQFF. In nucleotides, the CDR3 is TGTGCCAGCAGCTTTGGATGGCAGGGGCTCGGAAACGGGGATGAGCAGTTCTTC.

The chain carries TRBV2 and TRBJ2-2; D unclear. CDR1 and CDR2 (germline): SNHLY, FYNNEI. The CDR3 is 14 amino acids. V was pared by 3 bases and J by 5 bases, with 10 bases between. The CDR3 DNA is TGTGCCAGCAGTGACAGTTCTTGGACCGGGGAGCTGTTTTTT. Encoded protein: CASSDSSWTGELFF.

The chain carries TRBV7-9 and TRBJ2-7, with D perhaps matching TRBD2 (6 bases). Germline V gene sequence: CDR1 SEHNR, CDR2 FQNEAQ (reference sequence). V lost 1 base, J lost 1 base, and 11 bases lay in between. This CDR3 region has 15 residues. The CDR3 sequence: CASSLGAGSSYEQYF. The CDR3 region has the DNA TGTGCCAGCAGCTTAGGGGCGGGAAGTTCCTACGAGCAGTACTTC.

The rearrangement joins TRBV19 to TRBJ2-5; D perhaps matches TRBD1 (6 bases). The CDR3 extends over 14 amino acids. Deletions cut 3 bases from V and 3 bases from J, with 11 bases between. Germline assignment: CDR1 LNHDA and CDR2 SQIVND (reference sequence). The CDR3 sequence: CASSMVPGEETQYF. In nucleotides, the CDR3 is TGTGCCAGTAGTATGGTCCCAGGGGAAGAGACCCAGTACTTC.

This clone was seen once. The chain recombines TRBV28 with TRBJ2-7, with D perhaps TRBD2 (5 bases). The germline V and J ends were trimmed by 3 bases and 4 bases, with 16 bases remaining between them. This CDR3 contains 15 residues. Germline CDR1 and CDR2: MDHEN and SYDVKM. This CDR3 reads CASSFRSTRRYEQYF. In nucleotides, the CDR3 is TGTGCCAGCAGTTTCCGCTCCACTAGAAGGTACGAGCAGTACTTC.

The chain is built from TRBV18 and TRBJ1-2; 8 bases agree with TRBD1. Germline trimming cut 3 bases from V and 4 bases from J; bases unmatched to any gene: 7. CDR3 length: 15 amino acids. The V gene's germline CDR1 is KGHSH and CDR2 LQKENI. This CDR3 reads CASSPSTGVAYGYTF. The DNA of the CDR3 is TGTGCCAGCTCACCCTCGACAGGGGTCGCCTATGGCTACACCTTC.

V and J are TRBV5-8 and TRBJ2-3; 11 positions agree with TRBD2. This CDR3 spans 16 amino acids. Germline V gives CDR1 SGHTS, CDR2 YDEGEE. Trimming took 0 bases from V and 3 from J; bases not matched to a gene: 3. CDR3 loop: CASSLDSGRVTDTQYF. The CDR3 DNA is TGTGCCAGCAGCTTGGATAGCGGGAGGGTAACAGATACGCAGTATTTT.

The chain couples TRBV3-1 (or the pseudogene TRBV3-2) to TRBJ1-4; tentative D call: TRBD1 (6 bases). The CDR3 covers 13 residues. Germline values: CDR1 LGHDT, CDR2 YNNKEL (reference sequence). V lost 5 bases and J lost 12, with 16 bases in between. CDR3 nucleotide sequence: TGTGCCAGCAGCGTCGGGGGGCAGATTGAACTGTTTTTT. It is translated as CASSVGGQIELFF.

The chain employs TRBV29-1 and TRBJ1-2; D is ambiguous. V lost 4 bases to trimming and J lost 4 bases, with 13 bases between them. The CDR3 has 13 residues. The germline CDR1 and CDR2 sequences are SQVTM and ANQGSEA. The CDR3 DNA sequence: TGCAGCGTTGCGGCATCTACGGGCTATGGCTACACCTTC. Its protein is CSVAASTGYGYTF.

V usage is TRBV10-3 and J usage is TRBJ2-7, with D possibly being TRBD1 (5 bases). The CDR3 is 13 residues long. The V end lost 9 bases, the J end lost 3 bases, and 15 bases lay between the germline ends. Germline V gene lookup returns CDR1 ENHRY and CDR2 SYGVKD. As DNA, the CDR3 is TGTGCCATAAGTAAGGGAACAGGCTACGAGCAGTACGTC. Translating it yields CAISKGTGYEQYV.

This chain joins TRBV2 and TRBJ2-7, with D possibly matching TRBD1 (6 bases). The V gene lost 7 bases and the J gene lost 3 bases, with 13 bases spanning the gap. Germline loops: CDR1 SNHLY, CDR2 FYNNEI. This CDR3 has 13 residues. The CDR3: CASIGTSVYEQYF. In DNA, the CDR3 is TGTGCCAGCATCGGGACATCAGTCTACGAGCAGTACTTC.

The CDR3 spells CASSLEGLPYNEQFF. CDR3 DNA sequence: TGTGCCAGCAGCTTAGAGGGACTGCCCTACAATGAGCAGTTCTTC. This chain joins TRBV5-8 and TRBJ2-1; TRBD2 is a possible D gene (6 bases). Between the trimmed V and J ends, which lost 2 bases and 2 bases, there was a span of 11 bases. This CDR3 comprises 15 residues. Germline V lookup: CDR1 SGHTS, CDR2 YDEGEE.

V usage is TRBV7-2 and J usage is TRBJ2-5; the D is unclear. V lost 5 bases and J 4 bases, leaving 8 bases between the germline ends. The CDR3 spans 12 residues. CDR1 and CDR2 (germline): SGHTA, FQGNSA. As DNA, the CDR3 is TGTGCCAGCAGCCCCCAGGCAGAGACCCAGTACTTC. The encoded protein is CASSPQAETQYF. The whole variable domain, filled in from reference TRBV7-2 and TRBJ2-5, reads GAGVSQSPSNKVTEKGKDVELRCDPISGHTALYWYRQSLGQGLEFLIYFQGNSAPDKSGLPSDRFSAERTGGSVSTLTIQRTQQEDSAVYLCASSPQAETQYFGPGTRLLVL.

The CDR3 nucleotides are TGTGCCAGCAGTTTTACTAGGTTCTACGAGCAGTACGTC. Translated, it gives CASSFTRFYEQYV. The rearrangement joins TRBV2 to TRBJ2-7; TRBD2 is a possible D gene (5 bases). This CDR3 has 13 residues. Trimming shortened V by 5 bases and J by 3 bases, and 11 bases separated the two germline ends. Germline values: CDR1 SNHLY, CDR2 FYNNEI.

V and J are TRBV30 and TRBJ2-1, with 11 bases identical to TRBD2. The CDR3 spans 13 residues. In germline, CDR1 is GTSNPN, CDR2 SVGIG (reference sequence). Losses at the gene ends were 5 bases for V and 6 bases for J; bases not matched to a gene: 3. The CDR3 reads CAWYGTSGNEQFF. CDR3 DNA: TGTGCCTGGTATGGGACTAGCGGCAATGAGCAGTTCTTC.

The chain carries TRBV5-1 and TRBJ1-2; weak D call: TRBD1 (6 bases). Trimming removed 6 bases at V and 5 bases at J, with 17 bases between. Germline lookup yields CDR1 SGHRS and CDR2 YFSETQ. This CDR3 region has 14 residues. Here the CDR3 reads CASTTRAGAYGYTF. CDR3 nucleotides: TGCGCCAGCACCACCCGGGCAGGGGCTTATGGCTACACCTTC.

The V gene is TRBV6-2 or TRBV6-3, the J gene TRBJ2-1, with D possibly TRBD1 on 6 matching bases. V was pared by 6 bases and J by 4 bases, with 13 bases between. The germline V gene has CDR1 MNHEY and CDR2 SVGEGT. The CDR3 spans 14 residues. The CDR3 loop reads CASSPLDRYNEQFF. In nucleotides, the CDR3 is TGTGCCAGCAGCCCCCTAGACAGGTACAATGAGCAGTTCTTC.

The V call is TRBV27, the J call TRBJ1-6, with TRBD1 as a possible D gene (5 bases). Trimming left V 3 bases short and J 6 bases short, with 12 bases between. The CDR3 has 15 amino acids. In germline, CDR1 is MNHEY, CDR2 SMNVEV (reference sequence). The CDR3 here is CASSLGWQGNSPLHF. The DNA of the CDR3 is TGTGCCAGCAGTTTGGGGTGGCAGGGTAATTCACCCCTCCACTTT.

The genes are TRBV19 and TRBJ1-1, with D maybe TRBD1 (6 bases). Deletions cut 8 bases from V and 1 base from J, with 11 bases between. This CDR3 has 13 residues. Germline V lookup: CDR1 LNHDA, CDR2 SQIVND (reference sequence). The CDR3 here is CASFGQPNTEAFF. CDR3 DNA: TGTGCCAGTTTTGGACAGCCGAACACTGAAGCTTTCTTT.